A selection of T cell receptor beta chains follows, all from one sample in a study of molecular identifiers for immune sequencing clone quantification. TCRdb independently ran MiXCR on the PCR reads; one entry per CDR3 protein. Found here are roughly 100,000 distinct CDR3 sequences, under 40% of them singletons; the top ten hold 9% to 10%. Sequenced input: naive CD8+ T cells from blood, with Jurkat cell RNA spiked in. The receptors were sampled from a human donor in good health. Some libraries in this study had Jurkat cell RNA spiked in. Both conserved end residues are part of each CDR3. A D gene is named only where the DNA matches it firmly. Clone size is stated in some rows and not others, as once, few, many or a class when expanded.

j_gene	v_gene	abundance	d_gene	CDR3aa	CDR3nt
TRBJ2-2	TRBV20-1	many	TRBD2	CSAPERESNTGELFF	TGCAGTGCCCCCGAGCGGGAGAGTAACACCGGGGAGCTGTTTTTT
TRBJ1-5	TRBV10-3	few	NA	CATSAQGGQPQHF	TGTGCCACCTCGGCGCAGGGCGGCCAGCCCCAGCATTTT
TRBJ2-5	TRBV13	NA	TRBD1	CASSLSGGRETQYF	TGTGCCAGCAGCTTATCAGGGGGCCGTGAGACCCAGTACTTC
TRBJ1-2	TRBV10-3	few	TRBD1	CATWTGDYGYTF	TGTGCCACCTGGACAGGGGACTATGGCTACACCTTC
TRBJ2-7	TRBV7-9	few	NA	CASSLKGRIYEQYF	TGTGCCAGCAGCTTAAAAGGACGGATCTACGAGCAGTACTTC
TRBJ2-2	TRBV6-2/TRBV6-3	many	NA	CASSYYTGELFF	TGTGCCAGCAGTTATTACACCGGGGAGCTGTTTTTT
TRBJ2-1	TRBV24-1	NA	NA	CATSVGGEQFF	TGTGCCACCAGTGTAGGGGGTGAGCAGTTCTTC
TRBJ2-2	TRBV15	once	TRBD1	CATSAFPLGQGRNTGELFF	TGTGCCACCAGCGCCTTTCCACTAGGACAGGGGCGCAACACCGGGGAGCTGTTTTTT
TRBJ1-1	TRBV6-5	NA	NA	CASSYGFGGVGTFF	TGTGCCAGCAGTTACGGGTTCGGGGGAGTCGGGACTTTCTTT
TRBJ1-2	TRBV6-2/TRBV6-3	NA	TRBD1	CASRTGTGDNYGYTF	TGTGCCAGCAGAACCGGGACAGGGGACAACTATGGCTACACCTTC
TRBJ2-3	TRBV7-9	few	NA	CASSLWQSWDTQYF	TGTGCCAGCAGCCTTTGGCAATCCTGGGATACGCAGTATTTT
TRBJ1-1	TRBV19	NA	NA	CASSIGSSSAFF	TGTGCCAGTAGTATCGGCAGCTCCTCGGCTTTCTTT
TRBJ2-3	TRBV6-2/TRBV6-3	few	NA	CASLGGAGTDTQYF	TGTGCCAGCTTGGGAGGCGCGGGCACAGATACGCAGTATTTT
TRBJ2-4	TRBV4-2	NA	NA	CASSQGQNHQGLLNIQYF	TGTGCCAGCAGCCAAGGCCAGAATCATCAGGGATTACTAAACATTCAGTACTTC
TRBJ2-3	TRBV29-1	few	NA	CSDRDTSTDTQYF	TGCAGCGACCGGGACACCAGCACAGATACGCAGTATTTT
TRBJ2-5	TRBV6-5	few	NA	CASSPRRYREETQYF	TGTGCCAGCAGCCCCCGGCGATACAGGGAAGAGACCCAGTACTTC
TRBJ1-2	TRBV25-1	NA	NA	CASSADGLRHSYTF	TGTGCCAGCAGTGCAGACGGTCTCAGGCATAGCTACACCTTC
TRBJ1-1	TRBV9	NA	NA	CASRGPGGRNTEAFF	TGTGCCAGCAGAGGTCCTGGGGGAAGGAACACTGAAGCTTTCTTT
TRBJ2-3	TRBV4-1	few	NA	CASSQDPSFTDTQYF	TGCGCCAGCAGCCAAGATCCCTCGTTCACAGATACGCAGTATTTT
TRBJ2-2	TRBV9	many	TRBD2	CASSAGLAENTGELFF	TGTGCCAGCAGCGCAGGACTAGCGGAGAACACCGGGGAGCTGTTTTTT
TRBJ2-1	TRBV7-6	few	NA	CASSVGMYSSYNEQFF	TGTGCCAGCAGCGTCGGGATGTACAGCTCCTACAATGAGCAGTTCTTC
TRBJ1-1	TRBV7-9	many	TRBD1	CASSLPGQGINTEAFF	TGTGCCAGCAGCTTACCGGGACAGGGGATCAACACTGAAGCTTTCTTT
TRBJ2-4	TRBV2	NA	TRBD1	CASEPNQGGGGKNIQYF	TGTGCCAGCGAACCCAACCAAGGGGGCGGCGGCAAAAACATTCAGTACTTC
TRBJ1-2	TRBV2	many	NA	CARREDDYGYTF	TGTGCCCGACGAGAGGACGACTATGGCTACACCTTC
TRBJ1-6	TRBV27	NA	TRBD1	CASSPDRVSYNSPLHF	TGTGCCAGCAGCCCCGACAGGGTATCCTATAATTCACCCCTCCACTTT
TRBJ2-7	TRBV7-6	NA	NA	CASTPGAGPYEQYF	TGTGCCAGCACGCCGGGTGCAGGCCCCTACGAGCAGTACTTC
TRBJ1-2	TRBV2	many	NA	CASSEGYGYTF	TGTGCCAGCAGTGAAGGGTATGGCTACACCTTC
TRBJ1-5	TRBV4-1	NA	NA	CASSRSRANQPQQF	TGCGCCAGCAGTCGATCAAGGGCCAATCAGCCCCAGCAATTT
TRBJ2-7	TRBV6-6	few	NA	CATAGRRDYEQYF	TGTGCCACTGCGGGACGCAGAGACTACGAGCAGTACTTC
TRBJ2-3	TRBV9	NA	NA	CASSVVGGITDTQYF	TGTGCCAGCAGCGTAGTGGGCGGAATCACAGATACGCAGTATTTT
TRBJ2-1	TRBV7-9	NA	NA	CASSFTTYEQFF	TGTGCCAGCAGCTTTACGACATATGAGCAGTTCTTC
TRBJ2-5	TRBV20-1	NA	TRBD2	CSAWTSGILF	TGCAGTGCTTGGACTAGCGGAATTCTCTTC
TRBJ2-7	TRBV7-9	few	TRBD2	CASSGSSGSPFKNLYEQYF	TGTGCCAGCAGCGGAAGTAGCGGGAGCCCATTCAAGAACTTATACGAGCAGTACTTC
TRBJ2-7	TRBV7-6	NA	TRBD2	CASSLHRGTSGGFSYEQYF	TGTGCCAGCAGCCTTCACCGGGGGACTAGCGGGGGCTTCTCCTACGAGCAGTACTTC
TRBJ2-1	TRBV14	once	TRBD2	CASSQDITSGPYNEQFF	TGTGCCAGCAGCCAAGATATAACTAGCGGACCCTACAATGAGCAGTTCTTC
TRBJ1-1	TRBV7-3	NA	NA	CASSPTGNTEAFF	TGTGCCAGCAGCCCTACAGGAAACACTGAAGCTTTCTTT
TRBJ1-5	TRBV6-2/TRBV6-3	NA	TRBD1	CASTVGDRGYGQPQHF	TGTGCCAGCACCGTCGGGGACAGGGGGTATGGTCAGCCCCAGCATTTT
TRBJ2-3	TRBV28	few	NA	CASSFRGRRADTQYF	TGTGCCAGCAGTTTTCGGGGGAGGCGTGCAGATACGCAGTATTTT
TRBJ2-7	TRBV19	NA	NA	CATGPPYEQYF	TGTGCCACCGGGCCCCCCTACGAGCAGTACTTC
TRBJ1-1	TRBV6-5	NA	NA	CASSYSTGAEAFF	TGTGCCAGCAGTTACTCGACGGGGGCTGAAGCTTTCTTT
TRBJ2-2	TRBV19	NA	NA	CASTLLAEGAGELIF	TGTGCCAGTACCCTACTGGCGGAGGGGGCCGGGGAGCTGATTTTT
TRBJ2-3	TRBV9	few	NA	CASSPVGARSTDTQYF	TGTGCCAGCAGCCCGGTCGGCGCCAGAAGCACAGATACGCAGTATTTT
TRBJ2-7	TRBV6-5	NA	NA	CASSYYLGNEQYF	TGTGCCAGCAGTTACTACCTCGGGAACGAGCAGTACTTC
TRBJ2-5	TRBV19	many	NA	CASSTTEETQYF	TGTGCCAGTAGTACGACAGAAGAGACCCAGTACTTC
TRBJ1-2	TRBV19	few	NA	CASSIGRSNYGYTF	TGTGCCAGTAGTATCGGCAGGAGTAACTATGGCTACACCTTC
TRBJ2-7	TRBV15	NA	NA	CATSGSVGPLEQYF	TGTGCCACCAGCGGTAGCGTTGGCCCTCTCGAGCAGTACTTC
TRBJ2-1	TRBV7-6	many	NA	CASSQELHAEQFF	TGTGCCAGCAGCCAGGAGCTCCACGCTGAGCAGTTCTTC
TRBJ2-2	TRBV6-5	NA	TRBD2	CASCYPLAGGPGELFF	TGTGCCAGCTGTTATCCACTAGCGGGAGGGCCGGGGGAGCTGTTTTTT
TRBJ2-1	TRBV4-3	NA	TRBD1	CASSTDRGHEQFF	TGCGCCAGCAGTACGGACAGGGGTCATGAGCAGTTCTTC
TRBJ1-2	TRBV2	few	TRBD1	CASGGTGGFYGYTF	TGTGCCAGCGGGGGGACAGGGGGGTTCTATGGCTACACCTTC
TRBJ1-3	TRBV9	NA	NA	CPGRVEGGWGNTIYF	TGTCCCGGCCGCGTAGAGGGGGGCTGGGGAAACACCATATATTTT
TRBJ2-5	TRBV7-2	many	NA	CASSPDYRRETQYF	TGTGCCAGCAGCCCAGACTATAGGAGAGAGACCCAGTACTTC
TRBJ1-4	TRBV6-5	NA	TRBD1	CASSYGTGTEKLFF	TGTGCCAGCAGTTACGGGACAGGGACTGAAAAACTGTTTTTT